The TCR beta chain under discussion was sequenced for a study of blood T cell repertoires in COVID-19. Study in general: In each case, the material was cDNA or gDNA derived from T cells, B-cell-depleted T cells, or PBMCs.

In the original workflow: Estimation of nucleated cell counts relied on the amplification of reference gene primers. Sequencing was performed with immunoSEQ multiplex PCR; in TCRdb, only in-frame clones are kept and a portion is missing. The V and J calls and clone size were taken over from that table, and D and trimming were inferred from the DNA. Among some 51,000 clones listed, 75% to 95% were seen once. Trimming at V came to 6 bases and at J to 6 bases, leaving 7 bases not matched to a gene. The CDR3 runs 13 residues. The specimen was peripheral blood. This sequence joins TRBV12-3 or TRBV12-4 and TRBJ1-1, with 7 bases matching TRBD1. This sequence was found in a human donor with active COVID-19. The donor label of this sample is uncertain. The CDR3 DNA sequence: TGTGCCAGCAGAAGACAGGGTTCGGCTGAAGCTTTCTTT. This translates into CASRRQGSAEAFF.